These 22 T cell receptor beta chains came from one sample sequenced in a study of T cell changes during pregnancy in multiple sclerosis. Profiling relied on immunoSEQ multiplex PCR, and the TCRdb table lists in-frame clones only, not all of them. Among more than 80,000 clones, roughly nine tenths were seen once, and the ten largest hold 1.6%. This material consisted of peripheral blood, taken before pregnancy. These receptors were collected from a female donor with multiple sclerosis, enrolled in a pregnancy study.

The chain employs TRBV5-6 and TRBJ1-4; D unresolved. Trimming shortened V by 3 bases and J by 8 bases, and 14 bases separated the two germline ends. CDR1 SGHDT and CDR2 YYEEEE come from the germline V gene. The length of the CDR3 is 14 residues. CDR3 sequence (DNA): TGTGCCAGCAGCTGGTGGCGGAGCCGGGAAAAACTGTTTTTT. Translation: CASSWWRSREKLFF.

In its sample, this clone was seen a few times. The chain combines TRBV6-1 with TRBJ1-5; D gene uncertain. The CDR3 sequence is 13 residues long. Deletions cut 7 bases from V and 6 bases from J, with 13 bases between. CDR1 MNHNS and CDR2 SASEGT come from the germline V gene. The CDR3 DNA follows: TGTGCCAGCAAGGCAAGCGTCCGTCAGCCCCAGCATTTT. Translated, it gives CASKASVRQPQHF.

V usage is TRBV19 and J usage is TRBJ2-7; 9 nucleotides line up with TRBD2. This CDR3 contains 16 residues. CDR1 is LNHDA, CDR2 SQIVND, per germline (reference sequence). V lost 6 bases, J lost 4 bases, and 13 bases stayed unmatched. The CDR3 reads CASRVSAGTSFYEQYF. The CDR3 nucleotides read TGTGCCAGTAGAGTCTCAGCCGGGACTAGCTTTTACGAGCAGTACTTC.

The genes are TRBV2 and TRBJ1-5; TRBD1 matches 10 bases. J gave up 3 bases and V 6 bases, and 5 bases lay outside the gene matches. CDR1 is SNHLY, CDR2 FYNNEI, per germline. The CDR3 consists of 15 residues. The CDR3 nucleotides are TGTGCCAGCAGGGGGACAGGGGTTCTCAATCAGCCCCAGCATTTT. Residues: CASRGTGVLNQPQHF.

The V gene is TRBV7-6, the J gene TRBJ2-2, with 15 bases matching TRBD2. Germline loops: CDR1 SGHVS, CDR2 FNYEAQ. With 4 bases clipped from V and 1 base from J, the junction kept 4 bases outside the gene matches. This CDR3 comprises 18 residues. CDR3 sequence (DNA): TGTGCCAGCAGCTCGAGGACTAGCGGGGGGGTGAACACCGGGGAGCTGTTTTTT. It codes for CASSSRTSGGVNTGELFF.

This chain joins TRBV29-1 and TRBJ1-1, with D uncertain. There are 13 residues in the CDR3. The V gene lost 6 bases and the J gene lost 0 bases, with 11 bases spanning the gap. Germline V lookup: CDR1 SQVTM, CDR2 ANQGSEA. The CDR3 sequence is CSVAGTMNTEAFF. As DNA, the CDR3 is TGCAGCGTCGCAGGAACAATGAACACTGAAGCTTTCTTT.

This chain joins TRBV4-1 and TRBJ2-7; 9 bases fit TRBD2. CDR1 MGHRA and CDR2 YSYEKL come from the germline V gene. The CDR3 extends over 16 amino acids. Trimming at V came to 6 bases and at J to 1 base, leaving 10 bases not matched to a gene. In DNA, the CDR3 is TGCGCCAGCAGTCAGACTAGCGGCCCATTATCCTACGAGCAGTACTTC. It encodes CASSQTSGPLSYEQYF.

The chain couples TRBV6-6 to TRBJ2-7; 8 nucleotides line up with TRBD1. The V gene's germline CDR1 is MNHNY and CDR2 SVGAGI (reference sequence). This CDR3 contains 12 residues. J was trimmed by 6 bases and V by 4 bases; bases with no gene match: 2. CDR3 residues: CASSSTGVEQYF. CDR3 DNA: TGTGCCAGCAGTTCGACAGGGGTCGAGCAGTACTTC.

The chain uses TRBV5-4 and TRBJ2-5, with 15 bases fitting TRBD2. The germline gives CDR1 SGHNT, CDR2 YYREEE (reference sequence). This CDR3 comprises 18 residues. V shed 0 bases, J shed 6 bases, and the junction held 9 bases outside the gene matches. The CDR3 DNA reads as TGTGCCAGCAGCTTGGGTAGGACTAGCGGGAGGGCCGGAAAGACCCAGTACTTC. Translating gives CASSLGRTSGRAGKTQYF.

CDR3 protein: CASSLDSVQANTGELFF. In nucleotides, the CDR3 is TGTGCCAGCAGCTTAGATTCTGTCCAGGCGAACACCGGGGAGCTGTTTTTT. V gene TRBV11-2 combines with J gene TRBJ2-2; D uncertain. Trimming removed 0 bases from V and 0 bases from J, with 11 bases in between. In germline, CDR1 is SGHAT, CDR2 FQNNGV. The CDR3 is 17 residues long.

The chain joins TRBV4-3 to TRBJ1-1, with TRBD1 identical over 9 bases. J gave up 6 bases and V 1 base, and 0 bases lay outside the gene matches. Per germline, CDR1 LGHNA and CDR2 YSLEER. The CDR3 has 13 amino acids. CDR3 DNA sequence: TGCGCCAGCAGCCAAGGGACAGGGGCTGAAGCTTTCTTT. It is translated as CASSQGTGAEAFF.

The chain links TRBV5-1 to TRBJ2-3, with no clear D. The CDR3 spans 16 residues. Looked up from germline, CDR1 is SGHRS and CDR2 is YFSETQ. V dropped 2 bases and J dropped 0 bases, with 13 bases sitting between them. The CDR3 DNA reads as TGCGCCAGCAGCTTCGGGTGGAGAACTAGCACAGATACGCAGTATTTT. Protein sequence: CASSFGWRTSTDTQYF.

The chain joins TRBV13 to TRBJ2-1; D possibly corresponds to TRBD1 (6 bases). The CDR3 totals 19 residues. Germline-derived CDR1 and CDR2 are PRHDT and FYEKMQ (reference sequence). V shed 5 bases and J shed 6 bases, with 29 bases lying between them. The CDR3: CASSTEIRGRAALTNEQFF. The CDR3 coding sequence is TGTGCCAGCAGCACGGAAATCAGGGGAAGGGCCGCCCTTACCAATGAGCAGTTCTTC. Variable domain in full (rest from reference TRBV13 and TRBJ2-1): AAGVIQSPRHLIKEKRETATLKCYPIPRHDTVYWYQQGPGQDPQFLISFYEKMQSDKGSIPDRFSAQQFSDYHSELNMSSLELGDSALYFCASSTEIRGRAALTNEQFFGPGTRLTVL.

The chain joins TRBV5-6 to TRBJ1-2; D gene unclear. This CDR3 is 13 amino acids long. Per germline, CDR1 SGHDT and CDR2 YYEEEE. Trimming stripped 1 base from V and 2 bases from J, with 6 bases between. CDR3: CASSLPGNYGYTF. CDR3 bases: TGTGCCAGCAGCTTGCCGGGGAACTATGGCTACACCTTC.

The chain combines TRBV7-3 with TRBJ1-1; possible D gene TRBD1, 5 bases. V lost 3 bases, J lost 0 bases, and 8 bases lay in between. Germline CDR1 is SGHTA and CDR2 is FQGTGA. The CDR3 has 14 amino acids. The CDR3, as DNA: TGTGCCAGCAGCTTGACAGCCCTGAACACTGAAGCTTTCTTT. This translates into CASSLTALNTEAFF.

This chain joins TRBV28 and TRBJ2-7; TRBD1 is a possible D gene (8 bases). The V and J ends lost 6 bases and 2 bases respectively, with 17 bases between them. CDR1 MDHEN and CDR2 SYDVKM come from the germline V gene. The CDR3 has 15 residues. CDR3 nucleotides: TGTGCCAGCAGCCGTTACAGGGGGGGGGCCTACGAGCAGTACTTC. Amino acid sequence: CASSRYRGGAYEQYF.

The CDR3 region has the DNA TGTGCCAGCAGTCCAGTGAACACTGAAGCTTTCTTT. Encoded protein: CASSPVNTEAFF. The chain has TRBV6-1 and TRBJ1-1; D gene uncertain. V was pared by 5 bases and J by 0 bases, with 4 bases between. Looked up from germline, CDR1 is MNHNS and CDR2 is SASEGT. The CDR3 sequence is 12 residues long.

The gene calls are TRBV7-3 and TRBJ1-5; 11 positions agree with TRBD1. J gave up 1 base and V 3 bases, and 8 bases lay outside the gene matches. The CDR3 totals 18 residues. The germline V gene has CDR1 SGHTA and CDR2 FQGTGA. The CDR3 nucleotides are TGTGCCAGCAGCTTCCGGGACAGGGGGTTGGGGAGCAATCAGCCCCAGCATTTT. This codes for CASSFRDRGLGSNQPQHF.

This chain links TRBV7-2 with TRBJ1-1, with 8 bases identical to TRBD1. V shed 6 bases and J 2 bases; nucleotides not matched to a gene: 5. Germline assignment: CDR1 SGHTA and CDR2 FQGNSA. The CDR3 is 14 amino acids. In DNA, the CDR3 is TGTGCCAGCAGTTCAGGACAGGGAAACACTGAAGCTTTCTTT. Its protein product is CASSSGQGNTEAFF. Full variable domain (rest looked up from reference TRBV7-2 and TRBJ1-1): GAGVSQSPSNKVTEKGKDVELRCDPISGHTALYWYRQSLGQGLEFLIYFQGNSAPDKSGLPSDRFSAERTGGSVSTLTIQRTQQEDSAVYLCASSSGQGNTEAFFGQGTRLTVV.

This chain uses TRBV15 with TRBJ1-1; D is possibly TRBD1 (6 bases). Trimming cost V 0 bases and J 8 bases, with 16 bases left between them. CDR1 and CDR2 from the germline V gene are LNHNV and YYDKDF (reference sequence). This CDR3 has 15 residues. The CDR3 DNA is TGTGCCACCAGCAGAGATCCGACGGACAGAGAAGAAGCTTTCTTT. Translating it yields CATSRDPTDREEAFF.

This sequence joins TRBV7-9 and TRBJ2-5, with 11 bases aligning to TRBD1. This CDR3 is built from 16 residues. The V and J ends lost 5 bases and 4 bases, in that order; junction bases with no gene match: 9. Germline-derived CDR1 and CDR2 are SEHNR and FQNEAQ (reference sequence). The CDR3 region is CASSLWTGGLGETQYF. The CDR3 coding sequence is TGTGCCAGCAGCCTCTGGACAGGGGGCTTAGGAGAGACCCAGTACTTC.

The CDR3 region is CAWSFRGIRTTNEKLFF. The CDR3, as DNA: TGTGCCTGGAGCTTCCGGGGGATCAGAACAACTAATGAAAAACTGTTTTTT. The chain links TRBV30 to TRBJ1-4, with D possibly matching TRBD1 (5 bases). This CDR3 is built from 17 residues. V shed 3 bases and J shed 0 bases, with 17 bases lying between them. Germline-derived CDR1 and CDR2 are GTSNPN and SVGIG (reference sequence).